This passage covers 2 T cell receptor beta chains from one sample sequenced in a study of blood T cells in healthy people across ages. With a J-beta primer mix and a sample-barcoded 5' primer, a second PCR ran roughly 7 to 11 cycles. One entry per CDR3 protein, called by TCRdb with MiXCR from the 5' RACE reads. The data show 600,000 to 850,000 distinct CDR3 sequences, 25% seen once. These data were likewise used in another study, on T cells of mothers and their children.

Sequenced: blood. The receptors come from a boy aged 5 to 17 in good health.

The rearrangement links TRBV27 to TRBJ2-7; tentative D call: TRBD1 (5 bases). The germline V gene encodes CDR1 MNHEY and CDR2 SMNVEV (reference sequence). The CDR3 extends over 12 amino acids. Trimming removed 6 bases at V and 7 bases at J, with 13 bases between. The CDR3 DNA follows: TGTGCCAGCAGGTTAGGATCAGGGGAGCAGTACTTC. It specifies CASRLGSGEQYF.

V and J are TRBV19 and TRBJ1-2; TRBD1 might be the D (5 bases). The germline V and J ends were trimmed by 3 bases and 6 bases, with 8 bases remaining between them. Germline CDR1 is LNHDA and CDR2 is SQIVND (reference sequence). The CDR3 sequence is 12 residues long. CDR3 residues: CASSILGDGYTF. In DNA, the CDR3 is TGTGCCAGTAGTATCTTGGGGGATGGCTACACCTTC.